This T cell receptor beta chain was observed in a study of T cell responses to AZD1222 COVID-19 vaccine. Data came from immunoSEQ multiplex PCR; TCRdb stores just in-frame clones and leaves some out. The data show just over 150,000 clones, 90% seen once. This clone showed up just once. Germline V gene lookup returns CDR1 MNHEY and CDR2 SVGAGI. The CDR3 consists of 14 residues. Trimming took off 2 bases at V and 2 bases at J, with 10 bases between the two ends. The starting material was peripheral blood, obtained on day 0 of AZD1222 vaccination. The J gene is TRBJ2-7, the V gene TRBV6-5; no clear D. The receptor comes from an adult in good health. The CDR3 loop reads CASSYGVGPYEQYF. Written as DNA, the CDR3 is TGTGCCAGCAGTTACGGAGTAGGACCCTACGAGCAGTACTTC.